This TCR beta chain is from a study of regulatory T cells in long-lasting Graves disease. Time point described: newly diagnosed GD, antithyroid drugs for less than 3 months. Extracted PBMC RNA gave rise to the TCR library. Arm-PCR of CDR3 regions and iRepertoire HTBI primers were the basis on which TCR beta libraries were built. MiXCR, applied by TCRdb to the multiplex PCR reads, yields one record per CDR3 protein. The table has 400,000 to 500,000 distinct CDR3 sequences, approximately 16% seen once. The same data also went into a second study, on T cells in Graves' hyperthyroidism and ophthalmopathy.

This TCR was recovered from a woman aged 18-30 years with Graves disease. Sequenced here: peripheral blood mononuclear cells (PBMCs), sampled at new diagnosis, from a patient treated with antithyroid drugs.

The CDR3 sequence: CASSYRTVVHNEQFF. CDR3 DNA: TGTGCCAGCAGTTATAGAACAGTAGTCCACAATGAGCAGTTCTTC. This chain links TRBV6-2 or TRBV6-3 with TRBJ2-1; no clear D. CDR3 length: 15 residues. Between the trimmed V and J ends, which lost 3 bases and 5 bases, there was a span of 14 bases. Germline V lookup: CDR1 MNHEY, CDR2 SVGEGT.